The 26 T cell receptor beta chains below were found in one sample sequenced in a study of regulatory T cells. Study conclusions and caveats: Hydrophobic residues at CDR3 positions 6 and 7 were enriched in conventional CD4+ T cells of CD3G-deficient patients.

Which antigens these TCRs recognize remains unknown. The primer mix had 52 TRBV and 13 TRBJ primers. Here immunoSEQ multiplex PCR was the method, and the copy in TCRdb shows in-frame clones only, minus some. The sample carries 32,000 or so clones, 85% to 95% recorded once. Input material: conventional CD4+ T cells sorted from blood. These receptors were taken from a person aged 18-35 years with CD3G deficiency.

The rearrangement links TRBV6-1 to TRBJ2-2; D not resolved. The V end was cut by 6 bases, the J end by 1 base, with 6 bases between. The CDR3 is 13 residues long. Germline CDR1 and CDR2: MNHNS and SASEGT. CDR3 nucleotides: TGTGCCAGCAGGGGCGGGAACACCGGGGAGCTGTTTTTT. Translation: CASRGGNTGELFF.

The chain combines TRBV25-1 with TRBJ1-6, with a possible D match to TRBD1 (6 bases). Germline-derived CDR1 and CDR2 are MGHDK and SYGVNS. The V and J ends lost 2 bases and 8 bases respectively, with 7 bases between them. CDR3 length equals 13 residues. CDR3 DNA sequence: TGTGCCAGCAGTGAAACAGGGTATTCACCCCTCCACTTT. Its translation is CASSETGYSPLHF.

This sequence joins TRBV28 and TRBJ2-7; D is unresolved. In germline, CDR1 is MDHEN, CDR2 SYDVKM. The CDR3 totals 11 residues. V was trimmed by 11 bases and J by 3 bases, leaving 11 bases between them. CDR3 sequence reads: CASGPSYEQYF. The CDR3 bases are TGTGCCTCCGGACCTAGCTACGAGCAGTACTTC.

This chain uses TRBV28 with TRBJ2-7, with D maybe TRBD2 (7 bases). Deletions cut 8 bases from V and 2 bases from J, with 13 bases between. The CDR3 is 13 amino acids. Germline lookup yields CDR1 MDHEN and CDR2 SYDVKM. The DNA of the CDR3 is TGTGCCAGCGAGAAGGGGGGGACCTACGAGCAGTACTTC. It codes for CASEKGGTYEQYF.

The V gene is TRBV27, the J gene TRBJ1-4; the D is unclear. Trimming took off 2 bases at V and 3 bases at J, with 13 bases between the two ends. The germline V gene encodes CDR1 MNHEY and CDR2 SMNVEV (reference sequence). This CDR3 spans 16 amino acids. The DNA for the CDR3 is TGTGCCAGCAGTTTAAAGGCCCGGGTAGCTAATGAAAAACTGTTTTTT. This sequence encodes CASSLKARVANEKLFF.

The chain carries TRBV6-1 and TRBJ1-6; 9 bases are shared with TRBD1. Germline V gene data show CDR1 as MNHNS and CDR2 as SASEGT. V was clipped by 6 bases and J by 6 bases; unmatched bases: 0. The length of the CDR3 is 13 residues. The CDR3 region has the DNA TGTGCCAGCAGGGGACAGGGTAATTCACCCCTCCACTTT. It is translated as CASRGQGNSPLHF.

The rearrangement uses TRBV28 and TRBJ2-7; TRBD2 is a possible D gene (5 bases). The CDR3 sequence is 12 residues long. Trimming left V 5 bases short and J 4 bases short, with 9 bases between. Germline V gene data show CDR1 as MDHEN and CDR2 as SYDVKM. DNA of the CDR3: TGTGCCAGCAGTCGCCGGGATTACGAGCAGTACTTC. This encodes CASSRRDYEQYF.

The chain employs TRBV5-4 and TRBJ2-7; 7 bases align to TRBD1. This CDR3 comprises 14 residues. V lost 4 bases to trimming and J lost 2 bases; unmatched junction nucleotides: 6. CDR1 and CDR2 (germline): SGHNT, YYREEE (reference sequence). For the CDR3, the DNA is TGTGCCAGCAGCCCAACCGGGACAGCCTACGAGCAGTACTTC. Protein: CASSPTGTAYEQYF.

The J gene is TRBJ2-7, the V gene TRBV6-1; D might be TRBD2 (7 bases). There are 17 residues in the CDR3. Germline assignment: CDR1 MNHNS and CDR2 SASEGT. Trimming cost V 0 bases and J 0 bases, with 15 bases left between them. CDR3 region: CASSEALGGLNSYEQYF. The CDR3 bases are TGTGCCAGCAGTGAAGCGCTCGGGGGGCTAAACTCCTACGAGCAGTACTTC.

DNA of the CDR3: TGTGCCACCAGCCGAGGGGGGCAGGGGGCTCGTAATTCACCCCTCCACTTT. Translating gives CATSRGGQGARNSPLHF. This chain links TRBV15 with TRBJ1-6, with 8 positions matching TRBD1. V lost 5 bases and J lost 6; bases outside the gene matches: 12. Germline lookup yields CDR1 LNHNV and CDR2 YYDKDF (reference sequence). The CDR3 totals 17 residues. The full variable domain, completed using reference TRBV15 and TRBJ1-6, is DAMVIQNPRYQVTQFGKPVTLSCSQTLNHNVMYWYQQKSSQAPKLLFHYYDKDFNNEADTPDNFQSRRPNTSFCFLDIRSPGLGDTAMYLCATSRGGQGARNSPLHFGNGTRLTVT.

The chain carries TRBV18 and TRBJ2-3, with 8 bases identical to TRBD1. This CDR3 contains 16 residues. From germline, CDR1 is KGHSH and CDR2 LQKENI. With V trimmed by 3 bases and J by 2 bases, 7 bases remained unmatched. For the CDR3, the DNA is TGTGCCAGCTCACCTACGAACAGGGGGACCACAGATACGCAGTATTTT. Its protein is CASSPTNRGTTDTQYF.

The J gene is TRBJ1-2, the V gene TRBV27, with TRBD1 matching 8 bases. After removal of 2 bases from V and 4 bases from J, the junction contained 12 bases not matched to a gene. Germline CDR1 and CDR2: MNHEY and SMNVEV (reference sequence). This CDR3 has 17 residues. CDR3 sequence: CASSLVPGQDFFYGYTF. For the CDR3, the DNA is TGTGCCAGCAGTTTAGTACCGGGACAGGACTTTTTCTATGGCTACACCTTC.

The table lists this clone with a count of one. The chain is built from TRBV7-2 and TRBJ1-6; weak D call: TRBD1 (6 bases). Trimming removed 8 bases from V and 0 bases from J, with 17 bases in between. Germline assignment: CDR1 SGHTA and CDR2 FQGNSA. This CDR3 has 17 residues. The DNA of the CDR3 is TGTGCCAGCCGAAATGGGAGGGGGACCTCCTATAATTCACCCCTCCACTTT. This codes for CASRNGRGTSYNSPLHF.

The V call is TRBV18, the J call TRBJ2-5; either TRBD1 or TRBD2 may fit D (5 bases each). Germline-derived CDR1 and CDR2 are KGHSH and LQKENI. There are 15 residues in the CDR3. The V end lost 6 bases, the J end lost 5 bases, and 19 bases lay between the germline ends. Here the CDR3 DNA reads TGTGCCAGCTCCCTCGGGACCCCGGGGATTGAGACCCAGTACTTC. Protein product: CASSLGTPGIETQYF. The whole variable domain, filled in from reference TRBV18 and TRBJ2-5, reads NAGVMQNPRHLVRRRGQEARLRCSPMKGHSHVYWYRQLPEEGLKFMVYLQKENIIDESGMPKERFSAEFPKEGPSILRIQQVVRGDSAAYFCASSLGTPGIETQYFGPGTRLLVL.

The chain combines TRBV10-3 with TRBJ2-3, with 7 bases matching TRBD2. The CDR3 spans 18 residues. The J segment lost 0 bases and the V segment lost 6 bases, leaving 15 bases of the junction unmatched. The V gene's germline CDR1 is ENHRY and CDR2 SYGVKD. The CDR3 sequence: CAISRAAGGIGSTDTQYF. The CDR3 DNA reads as TGTGCCATCAGCCGGGCGGCCGGGGGGATTGGTAGCACAGATACGCAGTATTTT.

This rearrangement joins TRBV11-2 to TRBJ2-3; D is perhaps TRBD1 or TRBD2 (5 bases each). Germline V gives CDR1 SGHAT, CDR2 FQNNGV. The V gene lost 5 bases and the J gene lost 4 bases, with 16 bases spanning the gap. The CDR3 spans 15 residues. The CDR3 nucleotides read TGTGCCAGCAGCCCCGGGGCCTCGAGGGCAGATACGCAGTATTTT. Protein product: CASSPGASRADTQYF.

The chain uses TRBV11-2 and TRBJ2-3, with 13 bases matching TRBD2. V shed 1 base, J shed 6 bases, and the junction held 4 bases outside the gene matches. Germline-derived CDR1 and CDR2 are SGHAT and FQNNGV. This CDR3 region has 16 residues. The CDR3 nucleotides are TGTGCCAGCAGCTTAGCACTAGCGGGAGGGTCCGATACGCAGTATTTT. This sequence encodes CASSLALAGGSDTQYF.

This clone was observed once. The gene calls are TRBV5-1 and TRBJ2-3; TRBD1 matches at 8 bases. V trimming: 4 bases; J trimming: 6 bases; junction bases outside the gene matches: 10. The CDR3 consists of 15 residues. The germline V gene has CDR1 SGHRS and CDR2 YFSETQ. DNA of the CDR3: TGCGCCAGCAGCCGGACAGGGACAGTAGGGGATACGCAGTATTTT. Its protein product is CASSRTGTVGDTQYF.

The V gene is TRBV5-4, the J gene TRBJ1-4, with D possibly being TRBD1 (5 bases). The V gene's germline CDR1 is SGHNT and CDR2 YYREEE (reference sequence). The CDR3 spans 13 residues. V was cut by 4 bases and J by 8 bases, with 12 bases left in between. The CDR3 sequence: CASSATGTEKLFF. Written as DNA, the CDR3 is TGTGCCAGCAGCGCCACCGGGACCGAAAAACTGTTTTTT. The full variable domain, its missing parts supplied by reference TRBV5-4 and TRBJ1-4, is ETGVTQSPTHLIKTRGQQVTLRCSSQSGHNTVSWYQQALGQGPQFIFQYYREEENGRGNFPPRFSGLQFPNYSSELNVNALELDDSALYLCASSATGTEKLFFGSGTQLSVL.

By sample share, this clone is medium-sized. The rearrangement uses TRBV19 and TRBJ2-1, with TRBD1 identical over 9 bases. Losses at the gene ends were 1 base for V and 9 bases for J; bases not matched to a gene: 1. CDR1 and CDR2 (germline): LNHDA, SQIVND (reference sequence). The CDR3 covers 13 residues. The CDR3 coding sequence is TGTGCCAGTAGTATAGCGACAGGGGGTGAGCAGTTCTTC. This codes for CASSIATGGEQFF.

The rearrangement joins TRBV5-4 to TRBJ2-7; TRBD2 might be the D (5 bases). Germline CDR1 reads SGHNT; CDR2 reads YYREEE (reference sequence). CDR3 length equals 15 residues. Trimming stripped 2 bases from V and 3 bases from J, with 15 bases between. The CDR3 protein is CASSFPGRGIYEQYF. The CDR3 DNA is TGTGCCAGCAGCTTTCCCGGACGGGGAATCTACGAGCAGTACTTC.

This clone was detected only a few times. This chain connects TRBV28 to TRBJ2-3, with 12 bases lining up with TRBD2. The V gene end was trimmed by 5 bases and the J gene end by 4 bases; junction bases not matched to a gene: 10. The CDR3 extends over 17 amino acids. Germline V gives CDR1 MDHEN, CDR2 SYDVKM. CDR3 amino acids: CASSPFLAGGRADTQYF. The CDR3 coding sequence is TGTGCCAGCAGTCCGTTCCTAGCGGGAGGGCGCGCAGATACGCAGTATTTT.

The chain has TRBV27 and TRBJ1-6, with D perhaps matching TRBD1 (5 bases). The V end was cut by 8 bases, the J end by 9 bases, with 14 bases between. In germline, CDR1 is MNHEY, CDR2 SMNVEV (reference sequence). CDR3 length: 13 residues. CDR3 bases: TGTGCCAGCCGGGGGAAACGTGGTTCACCCCTCCACTTT. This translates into CASRGKRGSPLHF.

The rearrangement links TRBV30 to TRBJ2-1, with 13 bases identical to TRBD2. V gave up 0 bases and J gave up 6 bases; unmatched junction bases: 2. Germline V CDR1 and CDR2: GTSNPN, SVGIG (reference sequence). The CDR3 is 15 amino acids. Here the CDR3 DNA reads TGTGCCTGGAGTGTCTGGACTAGCGGGAGCAATGAGCAGTTCTTC. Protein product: CAWSVWTSGSNEQFF.

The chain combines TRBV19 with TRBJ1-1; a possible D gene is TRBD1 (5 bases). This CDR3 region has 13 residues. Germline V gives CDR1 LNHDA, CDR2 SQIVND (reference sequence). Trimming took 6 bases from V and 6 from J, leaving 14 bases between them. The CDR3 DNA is TGTGCCAGTAGATGGACTGGAGGGGCTGAAGCTTTCTTT. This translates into CASRWTGGAEAFF.

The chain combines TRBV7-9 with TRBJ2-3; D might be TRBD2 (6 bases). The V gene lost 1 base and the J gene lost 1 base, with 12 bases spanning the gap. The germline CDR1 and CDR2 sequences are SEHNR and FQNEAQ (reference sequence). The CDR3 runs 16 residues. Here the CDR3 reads CASSLGVGRGTDTQYF. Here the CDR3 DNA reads TGTGCCAGCAGCTTAGGAGTCGGGAGAGGCACAGATACGCAGTATTTT.